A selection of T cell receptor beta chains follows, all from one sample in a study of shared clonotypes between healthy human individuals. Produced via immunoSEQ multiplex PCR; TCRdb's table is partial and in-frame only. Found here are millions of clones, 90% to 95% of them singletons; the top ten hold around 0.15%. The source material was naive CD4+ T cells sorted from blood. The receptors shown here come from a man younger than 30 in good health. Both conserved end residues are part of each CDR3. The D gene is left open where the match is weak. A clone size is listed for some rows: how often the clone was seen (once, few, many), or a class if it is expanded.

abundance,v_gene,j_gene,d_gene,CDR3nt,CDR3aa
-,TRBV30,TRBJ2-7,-,TGTGCCTGGAGTGTGGGGGAAATTAGATGGGAGCAGTACTTC,CAWSVGEIRWEQYF
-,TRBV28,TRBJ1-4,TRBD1,TGTGCCAGCTTGGGACAGTCGCATGAAAAACTGTTTTTT,CASLGQSHEKLFF
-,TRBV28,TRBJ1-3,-,TGTGCCAGCAGTTCCGAAGGGGAAGCTGGAAACACCATATATTTT,CASSSEGEAGNTIYF
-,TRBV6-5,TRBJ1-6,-,TGTGCCAGCAGTTACTCGGGATCTTATAATTCACCCCTCCACTTT,CASSYSGSYNSPLHF
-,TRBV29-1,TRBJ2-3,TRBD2,TGCAGCGGGGAGACTAGCGCCCTTCTGAATACGCAGTATTTT,CSGETSALLNTQYF
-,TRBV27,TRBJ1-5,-,TGTGCCAGCAGTTTGGGGCAGGGTGGGAATCAGCCCCAGCATTTT,CASSLGQGGNQPQHF
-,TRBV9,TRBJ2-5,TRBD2,TGTGCCAGCAGCGTAGCTGAACTAGCGGGAGGGCAAGAGACCCAGTACTTC,CASSVAELAGGQETQYF
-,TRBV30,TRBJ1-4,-,TGTGCCTGGAGTGTATTCGGTGAAAAACTGTTTTTT,CAWSVFGEKLFF
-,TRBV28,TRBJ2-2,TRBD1,TGTGCCAGCAGTCCCGGGACAGGGGACCACGGGGAGCTGTTTTTT,CASSPGTGDHGELFF
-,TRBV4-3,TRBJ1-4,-,TGCGCCAGCAGCCAAGACGGGTCAGGGGCAGTAACTAATGAAAAACTGTTTTTT,CASSQDGSGAVTNEKLFF
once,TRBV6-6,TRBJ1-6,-,TGTGCCAGCATACAGGGTACCCCCTTTCCCCTCCACTTT,CASIQGTPFPLHF
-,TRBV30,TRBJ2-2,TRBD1,TGTGCCTGGGTCCGGGACAGGGGTACCACCGGGGAGCTGTTTTTT,CAWVRDRGTTGELFF
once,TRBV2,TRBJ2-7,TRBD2,TGTGCCAGCAGTGAAGCAGTCGCGGGGGGGCGCTCCTACGAGCAGTACTTC,CASSEAVAGGRSYEQYF
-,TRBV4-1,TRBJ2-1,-,TGCGCCAGCAGCCAAGATAATCTGAAAGGGGGAGAGCAGTTCTTC,CASSQDNLKGGEQFF
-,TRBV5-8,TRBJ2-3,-,TGTGCCAGCAGCTTGGGGCGGTACACAGATACGCAGTATTTT,CASSLGRYTDTQYF
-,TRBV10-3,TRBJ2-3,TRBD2,TGTGCCATCAGTGAGCTAGCGGGGGAGACTAGCACAGATACGCAGTATTTT,CAISELAGETSTDTQYF
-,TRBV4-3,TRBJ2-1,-,TGCGCCAGCAGCCAAGATATAGATCGGGAGCAGTTCTTC,CASSQDIDREQFF
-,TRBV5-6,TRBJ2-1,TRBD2,TGTGCCAGCTCAACGGGGCTAGCGGACAATGAGCAGTTCTTC,CASSTGLADNEQFF
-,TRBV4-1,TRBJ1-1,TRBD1,TGCGCCAGAAGCTTCTTCCTGGACAGGGAGGTGACCCAGGCGTCCACTGAAGCTTTCTTT,CARSFFLDREVTQASTEAFF
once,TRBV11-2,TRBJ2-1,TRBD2,TGTGCCAGCAGCCCCCGCCGGGGGGTGTCCTACAATGAGCAGTTCTTC,CASSPRRGVSYNEQFF
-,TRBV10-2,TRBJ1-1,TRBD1,TGCGCCAGCAGTGATCCTGGGACAGCTACTGAAGCTTTCTTT,CASSDPGTATEAFF
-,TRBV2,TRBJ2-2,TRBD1,TGTGCCAGCAGTTCCCCGGGACAGGGAGGGGCCGGGGAGCTGTTTTTT,CASSSPGQGGAGELFF
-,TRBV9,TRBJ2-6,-,TGTGCCAGCAGCGGGACTTCCATGTCTGGGGCCAACGTCCTGACTTTC,CASSGTSMSGANVLTF
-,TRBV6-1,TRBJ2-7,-,TGTGCCAGCCGGCAGAATACCTACGAGCAGTACTTC,CASRQNTYEQYF
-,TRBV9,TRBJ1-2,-,TGTGCCAGCAGCGGCGACAGGTATTATGGCTACACCTTC,CASSGDRYYGYTF
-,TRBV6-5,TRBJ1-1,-,TGTGCCAGCAGCCGGGGGAATATACCGTTGACTGAAGCTTTCTTT,CASSRGNIPLTEAFF
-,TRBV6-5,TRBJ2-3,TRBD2,TGTGCCAGCAGTTATAGCGGGGGCACAGATACGCAGTATTTT,CASSYSGGTDTQYF
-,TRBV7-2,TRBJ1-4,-,TGTGCCAGCAGTCAGTCAGCCGTTAATGAAAAACTGTTTTTT,CASSQSAVNEKLFF
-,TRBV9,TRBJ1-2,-,TGTGCCAGCAGCGTAGCGACAGATACTAACTATGGCTACACCTTC,CASSVATDTNYGYTF
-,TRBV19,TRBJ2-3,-,TGTGCCAGTAGTATAGGAGCCCTAGGAGGCACAGATACGCAGTATTTT,CASSIGALGGTDTQYF
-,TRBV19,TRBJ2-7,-,TGTGCCAGTAACCGAGCGGGCAGCTCCTACGAGCAGTACTTC,CASNRAGSSYEQYF
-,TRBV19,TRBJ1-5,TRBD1,TGTGCCAGTAGTATCGCAGGGGGCGGCAATCAGCCCCAGCATTTT,CASSIAGGGNQPQHF
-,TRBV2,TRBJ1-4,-,TGTGCCAGCAGGGGAGGGGTGGGAAAACTGTTTTTT,CASRGGVGKLFF
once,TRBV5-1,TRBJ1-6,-,TGCGCCAGCAGCTTGGAGGGGATGCCGAGCTCCTATAATTCACCCCTCCACTTT,CASSLEGMPSSYNSPLHF
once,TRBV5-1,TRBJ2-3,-,TGCGCCAGCAGCTTGGGTAATCCTAACACAGATACGCAGTATTTT,CASSLGNPNTDTQYF
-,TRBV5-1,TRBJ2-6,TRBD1,TGCGCCAGCAGCTTTGGTGGGACAGGCAGGCTTTCTGGGGCCAACGTCCTGACTTTC,CASSFGGTGRLSGANVLTF
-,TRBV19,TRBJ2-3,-,TGTGCCAGCTCCACTGGCCGGACAGTTCTCACAGATACGCAGTATTTT,CASSTGRTVLTDTQYF
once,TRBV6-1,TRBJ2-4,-,TGTGCCAGCAGTGATGGGGGGCCCCAGCAGTACTTC,CASSDGGPQQYF
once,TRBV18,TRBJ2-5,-,TGTGCCAGCTCAGTACAAGAGACCCAGTACTTC,CASSVQETQYF
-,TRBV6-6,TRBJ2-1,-,TGTGCCAGCAGTTTTGGGACTGAGGGGCAGTTCTTC,CASSFGTEGQFF
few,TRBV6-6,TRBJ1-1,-,TGTGCCACCTCTAAAGACACTGAAGCTTTCTTT,CATSKDTEAFF
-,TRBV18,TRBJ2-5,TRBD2,TGTGCCAGCTCACCGTTGTCTAGCGGACCACAAGAGACCCAGTACTTC,CASSPLSSGPQETQYF
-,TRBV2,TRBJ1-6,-,TGTGCCAGCAAGGGTGAACAGTCCGATAATTCACCCCTCCACTTT,CASKGEQSDNSPLHF
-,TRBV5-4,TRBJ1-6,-,TGTGCCAGCAGCCATACGACGGTCCTCTCCTCCTATAATTCACCCCTCCACTTT,CASSHTTVLSSYNSPLHF